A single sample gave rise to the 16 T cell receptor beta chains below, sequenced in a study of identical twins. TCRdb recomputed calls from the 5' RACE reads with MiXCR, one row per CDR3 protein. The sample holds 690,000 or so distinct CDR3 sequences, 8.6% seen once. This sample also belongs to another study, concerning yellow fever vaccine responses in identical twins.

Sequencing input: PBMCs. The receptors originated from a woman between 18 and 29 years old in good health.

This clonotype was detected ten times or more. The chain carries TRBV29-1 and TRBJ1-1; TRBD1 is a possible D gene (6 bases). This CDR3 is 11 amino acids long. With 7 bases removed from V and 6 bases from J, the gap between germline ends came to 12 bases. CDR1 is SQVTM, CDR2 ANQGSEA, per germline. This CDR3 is CSAGAGAEAFF. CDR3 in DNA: TGCAGCGCCGGAGCAGGGGCTGAAGCTTTCTTT.

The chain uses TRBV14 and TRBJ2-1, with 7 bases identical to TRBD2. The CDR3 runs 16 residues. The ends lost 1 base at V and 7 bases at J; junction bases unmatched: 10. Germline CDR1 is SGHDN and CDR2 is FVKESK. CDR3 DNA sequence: TGTGCCAGCAGCCAAGTCGCGGGGAGGGCACGAAATGAGCAGTTCTTC. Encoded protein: CASSQVAGRARNEQFF.

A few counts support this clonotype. The CDR3 reads CATSRDPGYSYEQYF. CDR3 bases: TGTGCCACCAGCAGAGATCCGGGGTACTCCTACGAGCAGTACTTC. The rearrangement links TRBV15 to TRBJ2-7; a weak D match, TRBD2 (5 bases). Deletions cut 0 bases from V and 0 bases from J, with 9 bases between. The length of the CDR3 is 15 residues. CDR1 and CDR2 (germline): LNHNV, YYDKDF (reference sequence).

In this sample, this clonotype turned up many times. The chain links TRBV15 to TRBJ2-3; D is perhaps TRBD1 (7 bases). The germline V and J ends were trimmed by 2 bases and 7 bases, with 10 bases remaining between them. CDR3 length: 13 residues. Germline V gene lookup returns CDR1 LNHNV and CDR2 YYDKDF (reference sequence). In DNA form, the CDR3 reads TGTGCCACCAGCAGACAGGGGGGCTATACGCAGTATTTT. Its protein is CATSRQGGYTQYF.

CDR3 in amino acids: CASIGGTYNSPLHF. CDR3 coding DNA: TGTGCCAGCATCGGCGGCACTTATAATTCACCCCTCCACTTT. The gene calls are TRBV2 and TRBJ1-6; D ambiguous. The germline gives CDR1 SNHLY, CDR2 FYNNEI. CDR3 length: 14 amino acids. Trimming cost V 7 bases and J 4 bases, with 11 bases left between them.

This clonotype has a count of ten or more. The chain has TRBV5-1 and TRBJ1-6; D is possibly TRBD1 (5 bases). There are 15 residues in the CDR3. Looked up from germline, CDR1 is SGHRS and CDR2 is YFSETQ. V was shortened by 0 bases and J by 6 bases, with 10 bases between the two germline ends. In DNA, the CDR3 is TGCGCCAGCAGCTTGGATGCCAGGGTTAATTCACCCCTCCACTTT. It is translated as CASSLDARVNSPLHF.

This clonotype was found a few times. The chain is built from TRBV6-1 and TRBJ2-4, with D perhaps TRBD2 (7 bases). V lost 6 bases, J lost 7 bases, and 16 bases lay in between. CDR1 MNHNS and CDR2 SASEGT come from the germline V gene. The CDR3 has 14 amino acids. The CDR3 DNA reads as TGTGCCAGCAGAACGAGTGGGGGGGCGAACATTCAGTACTTC. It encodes CASRTSGGANIQYF.

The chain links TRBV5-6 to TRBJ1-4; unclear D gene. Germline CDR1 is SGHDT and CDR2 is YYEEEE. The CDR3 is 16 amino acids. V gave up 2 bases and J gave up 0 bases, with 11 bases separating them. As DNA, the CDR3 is TGTGCCAGCAGCTTTGCCGGCGGTGCAACTAATGAAAAACTGTTTTTT. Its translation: CASSFAGGATNEKLFF.

The chain's CDR3 is CSVEFSSGGMDTQYF. DNA of the CDR3: TGCAGCGTTGAGTTTTCCAGCGGGGGAATGGATACGCAGTATTTT. The genes are TRBV29-1 and TRBJ2-3; 8 nucleotides align to TRBD2. The CDR3 consists of 15 residues. Trimming removed 3 bases from V and 6 bases from J; junction bases left unmatched: 11. Germline values: CDR1 SQVTM, CDR2 ANQGSEA.

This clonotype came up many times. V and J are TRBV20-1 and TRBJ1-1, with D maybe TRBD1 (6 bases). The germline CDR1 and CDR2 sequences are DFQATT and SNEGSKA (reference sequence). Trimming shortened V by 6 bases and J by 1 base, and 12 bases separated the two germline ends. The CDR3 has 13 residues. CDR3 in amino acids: CSALADRNTEAFF. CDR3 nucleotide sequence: TGCAGTGCCCTCGCGGACAGGAACACTGAAGCTTTCTTT.

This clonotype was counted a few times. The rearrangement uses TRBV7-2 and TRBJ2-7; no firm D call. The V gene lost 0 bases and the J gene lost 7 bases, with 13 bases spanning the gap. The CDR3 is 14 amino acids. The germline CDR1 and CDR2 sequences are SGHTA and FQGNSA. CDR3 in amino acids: CASSLAGQVYEQYF. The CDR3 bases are TGTGCCAGCAGCTTAGCCGGGCAAGTCTATGAGCAGTACTTC.

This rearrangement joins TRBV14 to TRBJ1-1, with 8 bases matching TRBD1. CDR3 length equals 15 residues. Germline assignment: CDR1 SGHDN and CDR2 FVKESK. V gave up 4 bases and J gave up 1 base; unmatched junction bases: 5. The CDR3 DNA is TGTGCCAGCAGCCTCCCCGGGACAGGGAACACTGAAGCTTTCTTT. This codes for CASSLPGTGNTEAFF.

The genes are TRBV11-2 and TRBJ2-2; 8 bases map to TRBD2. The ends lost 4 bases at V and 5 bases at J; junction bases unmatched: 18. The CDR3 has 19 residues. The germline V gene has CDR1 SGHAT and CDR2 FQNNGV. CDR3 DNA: TGTGCCAGCAGCTCAACTCTGGGCCAGCGGGAGAGGGGAACCGGGGAGCTGTTTTTT. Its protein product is CASSSTLGQRERGTGELFF.

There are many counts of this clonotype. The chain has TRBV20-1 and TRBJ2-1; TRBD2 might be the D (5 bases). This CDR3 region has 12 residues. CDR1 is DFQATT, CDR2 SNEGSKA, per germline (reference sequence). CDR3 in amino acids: CRPGGTYNEQFF. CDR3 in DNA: TGCAGGCCAGGAGGCACCTACAATGAGCAGTTCTTC.

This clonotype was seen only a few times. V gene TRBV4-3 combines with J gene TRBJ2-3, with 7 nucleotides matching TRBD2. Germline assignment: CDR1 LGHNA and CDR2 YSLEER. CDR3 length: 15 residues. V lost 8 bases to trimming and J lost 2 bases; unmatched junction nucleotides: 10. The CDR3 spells CASSSAGLYTDTQYF. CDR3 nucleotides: TGCGCCAGCTCCTCAGCGGGACTTTACACAGATACGCAGTATTTT.

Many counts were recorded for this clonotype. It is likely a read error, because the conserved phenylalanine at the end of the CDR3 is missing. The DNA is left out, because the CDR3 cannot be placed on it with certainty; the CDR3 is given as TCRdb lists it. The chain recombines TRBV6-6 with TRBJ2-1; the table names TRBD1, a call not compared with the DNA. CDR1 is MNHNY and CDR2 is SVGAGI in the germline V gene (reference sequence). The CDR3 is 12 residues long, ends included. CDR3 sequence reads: CASRPPTGAPTN.